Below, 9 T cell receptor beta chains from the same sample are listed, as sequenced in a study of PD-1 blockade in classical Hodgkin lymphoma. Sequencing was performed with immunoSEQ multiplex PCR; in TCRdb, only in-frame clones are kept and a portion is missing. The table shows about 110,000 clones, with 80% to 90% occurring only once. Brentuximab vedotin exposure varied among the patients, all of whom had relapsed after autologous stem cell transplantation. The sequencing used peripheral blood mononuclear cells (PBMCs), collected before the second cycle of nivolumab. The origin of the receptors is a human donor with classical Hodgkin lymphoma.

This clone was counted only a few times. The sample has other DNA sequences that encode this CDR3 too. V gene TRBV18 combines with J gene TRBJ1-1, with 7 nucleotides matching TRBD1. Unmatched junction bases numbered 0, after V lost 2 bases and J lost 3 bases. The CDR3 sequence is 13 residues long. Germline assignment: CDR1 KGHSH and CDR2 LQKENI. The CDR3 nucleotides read TGTGCCAGCTCACCAACAGGGGACACTGAAGCTTTCTTT. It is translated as CASSPTGDTEAFF.

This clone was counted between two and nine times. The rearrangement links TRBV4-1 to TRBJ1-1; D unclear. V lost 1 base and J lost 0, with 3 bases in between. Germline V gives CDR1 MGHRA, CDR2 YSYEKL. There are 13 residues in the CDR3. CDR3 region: CASSQGMNTEAFF. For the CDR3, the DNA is TGCGCCAGCAGCCAAGGTATGAACACTGAAGCTTTCTTT.

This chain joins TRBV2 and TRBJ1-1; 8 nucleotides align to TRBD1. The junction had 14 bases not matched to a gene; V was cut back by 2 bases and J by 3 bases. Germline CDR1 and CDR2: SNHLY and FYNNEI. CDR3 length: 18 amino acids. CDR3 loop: CASSETSVRQGKDTEAFF. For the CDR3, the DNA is TGTGCCAGCAGTGAAACCTCTGTGAGACAGGGGAAGGACACTGAAGCTTTCTTT.

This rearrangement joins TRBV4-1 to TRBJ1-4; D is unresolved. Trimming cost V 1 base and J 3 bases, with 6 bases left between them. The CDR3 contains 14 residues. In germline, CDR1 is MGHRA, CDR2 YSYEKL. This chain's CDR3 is CASSQGASNEKLFF. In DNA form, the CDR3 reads TGCGCCAGCAGCCAAGGGGCTTCTAATGAAAAACTGTTTTTT.

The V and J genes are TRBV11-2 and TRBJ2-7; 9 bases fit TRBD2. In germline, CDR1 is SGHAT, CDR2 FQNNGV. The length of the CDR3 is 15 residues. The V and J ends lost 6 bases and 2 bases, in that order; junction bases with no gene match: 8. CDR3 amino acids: CASSPEPSGAYEQYF. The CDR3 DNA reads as TGTGCCAGCAGTCCCGAGCCTAGCGGGGCCTACGAGCAGTACTTC.

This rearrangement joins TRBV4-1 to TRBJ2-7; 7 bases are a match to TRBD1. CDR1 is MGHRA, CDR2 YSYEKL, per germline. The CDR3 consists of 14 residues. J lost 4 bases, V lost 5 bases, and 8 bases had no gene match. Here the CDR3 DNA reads TGCGCCAGCAGCTCAAGACAGGGTACTTACGAGCAGTACTTC. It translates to CASSSRQGTYEQYF.

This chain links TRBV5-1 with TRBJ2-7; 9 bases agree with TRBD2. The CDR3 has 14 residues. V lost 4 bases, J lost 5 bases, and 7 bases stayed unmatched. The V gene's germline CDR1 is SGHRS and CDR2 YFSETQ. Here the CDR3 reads CASSDPGLAHEQYF. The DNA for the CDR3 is TGCGCCAGCAGCGACCCGGGACTAGCACACGAGCAGTACTTC.

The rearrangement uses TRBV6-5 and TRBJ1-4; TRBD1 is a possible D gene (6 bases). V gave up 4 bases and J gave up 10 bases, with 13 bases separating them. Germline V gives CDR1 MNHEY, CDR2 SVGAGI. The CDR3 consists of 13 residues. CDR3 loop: CASSFERRGKLFF. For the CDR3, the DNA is TGTGCCAGCAGTTTCGAACGCAGGGGAAAACTGTTTTTT.

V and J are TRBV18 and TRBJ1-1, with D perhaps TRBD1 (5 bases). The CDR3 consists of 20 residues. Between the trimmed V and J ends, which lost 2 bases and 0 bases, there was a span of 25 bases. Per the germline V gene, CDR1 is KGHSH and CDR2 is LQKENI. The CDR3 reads CASSPVRQRGSTSMNTEAFF. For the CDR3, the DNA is TGTGCCAGCTCACCAGTCCGGCAGAGGGGCTCGACTTCAATGAACACTGAAGCTTTCTTT.